The present TCR beta chain was sequenced within a study of T cells in Graves' hyperthyroidism and ophthalmopathy. General observations from the study: Blood held most thyroid clonotypes expanded above 0.001 frequency.

Amplified TCR beta CDR3 regions derived from RNA transcripts. First-round RT-PCR of the TCR CDR3 relied on the HTBI primer set. MiXCR was run by TCRdb on the multiplex PCR reads, yielding one entry per CDR3 protein. This table holds fewer than 450,000 distinct CDR3 sequences, about 18% found once. From germline, CDR1 is SGHAT and CDR2 FQNNGV. The CDR3 spans 19 residues. V lost 2 bases and J 8 bases, leaving 25 bases between the germline ends. The sample holds many counts of this clonotype. Its antigen remains unidentified. The sequencing input was blood. This sequence joins TRBV11-2 and TRBJ1-6; tentative D call: TRBD1 (5 bases). The source is a woman in her twenties or thirties with Graves' hyperthyroidism that later progressed to Graves' ophthalmopathy. CDR3 protein: CASSLFPKEQGSSHSPLHF. The CDR3 DNA follows: TGTGCCAGCAGCTTATTCCCCAAAGAGCAGGGCAGCTCGCATTCACCCCTCCACTTT.